This T cell receptor (beta chain) was sequenced during a study of OX40 agonist ivuxolimab in advanced cancers. Overall study context: Antecedent anti-PD-1, anti-PD-L1 or anti-CTLA-4 therapy was permissible, with 30% to 50% having received some.

The CDR3 contains 15 residues. Germline CDR1 reads ENHRY; CDR2 reads SYGVKD. Trimming cost V 5 bases and J 3 bases, with 13 bases left between them. With respect to this clone: Its target is unknown.

Study-wide points: Clones of CD4+ and CD8+ blood T cells grew by week 6 at doses of 0.1 to 3.0 mg/kg.

TCRdb's copy holds only in-frame clones and misses some; the assay was immunoSEQ multiplex PCR. The sample records over 55,000 clones, roughly nine tenths being singletons. V is TRBV10-3 and J is TRBJ1-4, with D perhaps matching TRBD1 (5 bases). This receptor was obtained from an adult with an advanced solid tumor such as melanoma, head and neck, liver or kidney cancer. Sample: CD4+ or CD8+ T cells sorted from blood, taken in a trial of the OX40 agonist ivuxolimab. CDR3 amino acids: CAISSQGGSNEKLFF. Written as DNA, the CDR3 is TGTGCCATCAGTTCTCAGGGAGGATCTAATGAAAAACTGTTTTTT.